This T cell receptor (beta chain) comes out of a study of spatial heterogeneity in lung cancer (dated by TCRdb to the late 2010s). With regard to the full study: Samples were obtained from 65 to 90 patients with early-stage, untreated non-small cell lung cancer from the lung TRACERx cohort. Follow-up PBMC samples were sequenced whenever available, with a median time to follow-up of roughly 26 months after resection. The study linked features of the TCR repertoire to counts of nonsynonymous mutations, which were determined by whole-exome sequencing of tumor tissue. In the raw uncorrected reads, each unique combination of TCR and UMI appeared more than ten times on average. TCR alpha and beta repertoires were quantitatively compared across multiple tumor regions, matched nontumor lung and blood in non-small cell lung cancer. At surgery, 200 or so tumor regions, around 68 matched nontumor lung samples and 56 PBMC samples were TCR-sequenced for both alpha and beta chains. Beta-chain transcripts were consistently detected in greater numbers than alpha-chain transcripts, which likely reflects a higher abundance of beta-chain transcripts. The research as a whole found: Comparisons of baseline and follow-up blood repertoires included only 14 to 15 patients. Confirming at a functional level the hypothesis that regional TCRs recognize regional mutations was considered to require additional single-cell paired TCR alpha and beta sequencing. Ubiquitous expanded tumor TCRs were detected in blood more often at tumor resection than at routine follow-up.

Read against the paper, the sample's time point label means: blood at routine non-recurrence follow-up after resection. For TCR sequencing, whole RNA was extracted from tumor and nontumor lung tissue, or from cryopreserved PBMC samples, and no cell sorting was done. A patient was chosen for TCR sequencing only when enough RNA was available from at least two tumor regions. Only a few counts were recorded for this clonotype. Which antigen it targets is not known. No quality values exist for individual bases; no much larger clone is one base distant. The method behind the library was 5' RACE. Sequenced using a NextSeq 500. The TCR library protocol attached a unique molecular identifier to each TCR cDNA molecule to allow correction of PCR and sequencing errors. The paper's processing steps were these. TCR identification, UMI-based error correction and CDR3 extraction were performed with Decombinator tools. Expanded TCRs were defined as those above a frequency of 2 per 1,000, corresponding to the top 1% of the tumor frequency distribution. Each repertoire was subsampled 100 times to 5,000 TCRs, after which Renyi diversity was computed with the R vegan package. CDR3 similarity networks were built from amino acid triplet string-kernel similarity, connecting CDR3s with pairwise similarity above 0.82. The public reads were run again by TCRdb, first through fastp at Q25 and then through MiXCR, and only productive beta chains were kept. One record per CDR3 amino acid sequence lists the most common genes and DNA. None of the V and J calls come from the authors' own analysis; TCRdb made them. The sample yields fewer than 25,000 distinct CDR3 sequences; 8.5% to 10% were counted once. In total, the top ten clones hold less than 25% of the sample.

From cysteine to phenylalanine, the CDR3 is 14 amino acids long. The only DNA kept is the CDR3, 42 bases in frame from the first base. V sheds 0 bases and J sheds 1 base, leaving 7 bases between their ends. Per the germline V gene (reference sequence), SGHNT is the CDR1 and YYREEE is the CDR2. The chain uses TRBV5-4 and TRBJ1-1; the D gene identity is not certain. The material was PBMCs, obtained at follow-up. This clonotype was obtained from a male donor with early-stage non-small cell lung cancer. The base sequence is TGTGCCAGCAGCTTGGCCAGGCGGAACACTGAAGCTTTCTTT. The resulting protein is CASSLARRNTEAFF. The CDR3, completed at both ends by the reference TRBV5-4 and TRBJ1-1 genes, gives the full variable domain ETGVTQSPTHLIKTRGQQVTLRCSSQSGHNTVSWYQQALGQGPQFIFQYYREEENGRGNFPPRFSGLQFPNYSSELNVNALELDDSALYLCASSLARRNTEAFFGQGTRLTVV.